This TCR beta chain is drawn from a study of beta chain features in type 1 diabetes (dated 2018 in TCRdb). About the study as a whole: Patients and healthy donors did not differ in mean age, gender distribution, total cell number or subset yield. Across all samples, almost 110 million sorted cells were examined, and cell number per subset correlated strongly with RNA yield. In the study, recently diagnosed type 1 diabetes patients and matched healthy donors were compared on the TCRB repertoires of their sorted circulating CD4+ T cell subsets. Regulatory and stem cell-like memory subsets were isolated from only 8 patients and roughly 8 healthy donors, whereas naive and central memory subsets came from all 28 donors.

Study-level results and caveats: Shorter templates might have been favored by PCR, but patient and control samples were amplified and corrected together, so both groups would have been affected equally by any skew. The naive, central memory and regulatory TCRB repertoires appeared to resemble one another more closely among patients than among healthy donors. Because cDNA rather than genomic DNA was sequenced, highly expressing activated cells could have been over-represented, although no difference in activation and CD3 levels was found between groups. Type 1 diabetes patients showed a moderate but significant shortening of TCRB CDR3 length in all four CD4+ subsets. Because the HLA sub-analyses included only small numbers of individuals, any influence of HLA type on TCRB rearrangement was left unresolved. At VDJ recombination sites, patients with type 1 diabetes made fewer insertions and deleted more nucleotides, a pattern implying thymic rearrangement abnormalities.

As regards this clone: The antigen it recognizes is unknown. No base-level quality is on record; no much larger clone is a single base apart.

Each donor gave one peripheral blood draw, roughly 110 mL on average, collected into heparinised tubes. Naive, central memory, regulatory and stem cell-like memory CD4+ T cells were sorted on a BD FACSAria II using a panel including CD45RO, CCR7, CD25, CD127, CD95 and CD27. All sorted populations exceeded 95% purity. Right away, PBMCs were isolated by Lymphoprep density gradient centrifugation and were stained directly, with no culture step. So that batch effects would be minimized, each experiment stained and sorted samples in pairs, pairing one healthy donor with one patient. The High Capacity cDNA Reverse Transcription Kit was used to reverse transcribe all of the isolated RNA, meaning that expressed TCRB transcripts were what got sequenced. Deep immunoSEQ sequencing was performed on naive, central memory and regulatory T cell samples, with an average of around 3.5 million total reads per sample. Sorted cells were lysed in RLT buffer and RNA was extracted with DNase-treated RNeasy Micro or Mini kits, depending on cell number. To prevent cross-contamination, each cell subset was processed individually, whereas patient and healthy donor samples were processed jointly. Using the immunoSEQ multiplex PCR, TCRB sequences were amplified from cDNA into 87-bp fragments spanning the CDR3 region. Amplicons were sequenced on the Illumina HiSeq platform. Regarding the original processing steps: Synthetic template baselines were used to correct PCR bias computationally, reads within Hamming distance 2 were collapsed together, and singletons that could not be merged were discarded. Reads were aligned against IMGT so that V, D and J genes, CDR3 length and insertions or deletions at six rearrangement sites could be assigned. Clonotype counts were normalized to sorted cell number within each subset before computing true diversity and Gini coefficients with the tcR R package. The overlap coefficient, calculated on TCRB nucleotide sequences, was used to quantify repertoire sharing. TCRdb took this table from immuneACCESS and kept in-frame rearrangements with V and J called. Such tables lack part of the clones; where checked against another copy, unresolved V genes explain under half of the gap, and the rest is unexplained. V and J calls and clone size are copied from that table; D and trimming were computed from the DNA. The sample has about 370,000 clones on record, about 10% of them singletons. 0.55% to 0.75% of the sample goes to the ten largest clones.

The CDR3 spans 16 residues, from the cysteine through the phenylalanine. Just CDR3 DNA is preserved here, 48 bases in frame from base 1. Trimming removed 6 bases from V and 0 bases from J; the gene matches leave 7 bases unexplained. The germline V gene (reference sequence) gives CDR1 as MNHEY and CDR2 as SMNVEV. The chain links TRBV27 with TRBJ2-7; 11 nucleotides in the junction match TRBD1. This clonotype was sampled from a man aged 25-45 years with type 1 diabetes. The sample was central memory CD4+ T cells from blood. The DNA reads as follows: TGTGCCAGCAGCGCTGGACAGGGGGCAACCTCCTACGAGCAGTACTTC. Translated, this is CASSAGQGATSYEQYF.